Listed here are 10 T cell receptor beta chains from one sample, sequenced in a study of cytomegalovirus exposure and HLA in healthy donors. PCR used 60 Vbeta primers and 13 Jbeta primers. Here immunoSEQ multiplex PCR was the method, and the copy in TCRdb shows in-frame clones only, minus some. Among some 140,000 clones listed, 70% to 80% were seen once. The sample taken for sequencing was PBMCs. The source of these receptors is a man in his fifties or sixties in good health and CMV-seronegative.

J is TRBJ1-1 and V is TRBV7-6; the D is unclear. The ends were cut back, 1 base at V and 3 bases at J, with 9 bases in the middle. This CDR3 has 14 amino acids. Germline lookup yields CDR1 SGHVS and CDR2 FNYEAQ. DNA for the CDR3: TGTGCCAGCAGCTTAGGTGGAGTTCACACTGAAGCTTTCTTT. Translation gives CASSLGGVHTEAFF.

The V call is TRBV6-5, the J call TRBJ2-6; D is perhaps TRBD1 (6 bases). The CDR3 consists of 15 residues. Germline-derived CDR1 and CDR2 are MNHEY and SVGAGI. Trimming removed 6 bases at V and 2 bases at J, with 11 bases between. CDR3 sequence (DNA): TGTGCCAGCAGCTACAAGGGGGCTGGGGCCAACGTCCTGACTTTC. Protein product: CASSYKGAGANVLTF.

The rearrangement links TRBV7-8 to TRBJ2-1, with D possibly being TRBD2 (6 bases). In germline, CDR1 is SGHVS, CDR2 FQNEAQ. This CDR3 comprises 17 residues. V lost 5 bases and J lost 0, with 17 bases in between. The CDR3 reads CASSTSSLRSSYNEQFF. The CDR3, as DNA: TGTGCCAGCAGCACTAGCTCCTTGCGGAGCTCCTACAATGAGCAGTTCTTC.

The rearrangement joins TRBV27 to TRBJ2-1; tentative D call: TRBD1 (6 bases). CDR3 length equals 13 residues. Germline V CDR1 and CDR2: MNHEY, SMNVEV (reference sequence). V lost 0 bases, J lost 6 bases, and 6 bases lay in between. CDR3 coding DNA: TGTGCCAGCAGTTTATCACAGGGCAATGAGCAGTTCTTC. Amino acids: CASSLSQGNEQFF.

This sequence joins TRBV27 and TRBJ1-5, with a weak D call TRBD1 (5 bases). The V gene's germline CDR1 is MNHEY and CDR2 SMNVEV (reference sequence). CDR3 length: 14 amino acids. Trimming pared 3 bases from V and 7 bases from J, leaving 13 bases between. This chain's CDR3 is CASSFSGAGQPQHF. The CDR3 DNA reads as TGTGCCAGCAGTTTTTCTGGGGCAGGACAGCCCCAGCATTTT.

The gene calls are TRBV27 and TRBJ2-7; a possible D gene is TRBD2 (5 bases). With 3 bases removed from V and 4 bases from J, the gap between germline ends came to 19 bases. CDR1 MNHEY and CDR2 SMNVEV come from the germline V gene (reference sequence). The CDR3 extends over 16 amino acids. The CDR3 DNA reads TGTGCCAGCAGTTTGGGTGGCGGGCTCTCCCTGTACGAGCAGTACTTC. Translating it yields CASSLGGGLSLYEQYF.

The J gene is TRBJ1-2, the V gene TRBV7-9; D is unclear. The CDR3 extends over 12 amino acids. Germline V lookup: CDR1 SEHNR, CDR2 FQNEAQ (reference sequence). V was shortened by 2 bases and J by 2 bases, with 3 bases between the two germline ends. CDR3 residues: CASSLQNYGYTF. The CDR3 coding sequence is TGTGCCAGCAGCTTACAGAACTATGGCTACACCTTC. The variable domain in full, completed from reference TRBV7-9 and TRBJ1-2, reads DTGVSQNPRHKITKRGQNVTFRCDPISEHNRLYWYRQTLGQGPEFLTYFQNEAQLEKSRLLSDRFSAERPKGSFSTLEIQRTEQGDSAMYLCASSLQNYGYTFGSGTRLTVV.

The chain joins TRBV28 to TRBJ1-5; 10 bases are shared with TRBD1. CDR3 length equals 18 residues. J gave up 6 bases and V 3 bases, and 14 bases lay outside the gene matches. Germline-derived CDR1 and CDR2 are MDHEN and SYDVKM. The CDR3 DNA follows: TGTGCCAGCAGTTTCCTCGCAATAAGACAGGGGGCTGGTCAGCCCCAGCATTTT. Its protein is CASSFLAIRQGAGQPQHF. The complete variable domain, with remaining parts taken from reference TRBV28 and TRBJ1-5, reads DVKVTQSSRYLVKRTGEKVFLECVQDMDHENMFWYRQDPGLGLRLIYFSYDVKMKEKGDIPEGYSVSREKKERFSLILESASTNQTSMYLCASSFLAIRQGAGQPQHFGDGTRLSIL.

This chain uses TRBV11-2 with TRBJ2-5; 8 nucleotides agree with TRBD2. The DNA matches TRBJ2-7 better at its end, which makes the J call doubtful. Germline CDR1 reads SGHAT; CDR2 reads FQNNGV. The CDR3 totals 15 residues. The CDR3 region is CASTISASGPYEQYF. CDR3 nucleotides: TGTGCCAGCACTATATCGGCTAGCGGGCCATACGAGCAGTACTTC.

The CDR3 nucleotides are TGTGCCAGCAGCCTTAGCGGGGGGAACCAAGAGACCCAGTACTTC. Encoded protein: CASSLSGGNQETQYF. The V and J genes are TRBV9 and TRBJ2-5, with 10 bases that match TRBD2. The CDR3 is 15 residues long. CDR1 and CDR2 from the germline V gene are SGDLS and YYNGEE. The junction had 3 bases not matched to a gene; V was cut back by 4 bases and J by 0 bases.